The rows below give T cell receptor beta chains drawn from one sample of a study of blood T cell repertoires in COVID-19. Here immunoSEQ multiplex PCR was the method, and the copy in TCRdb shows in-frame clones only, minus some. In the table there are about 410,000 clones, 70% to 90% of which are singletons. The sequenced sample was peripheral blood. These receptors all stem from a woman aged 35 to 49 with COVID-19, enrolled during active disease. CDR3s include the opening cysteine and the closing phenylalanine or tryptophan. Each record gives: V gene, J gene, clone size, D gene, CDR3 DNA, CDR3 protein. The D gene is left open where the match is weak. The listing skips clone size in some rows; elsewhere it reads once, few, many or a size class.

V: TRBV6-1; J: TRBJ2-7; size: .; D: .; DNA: TGTGCCAGCAGTGAAGCGGGGGGTCGGGAGGAGCAGTACTTC; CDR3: CASSEAGGREEQYF
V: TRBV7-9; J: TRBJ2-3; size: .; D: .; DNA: TGTGCCAGCAGCTTAGTCGGGTTCACAGATACGCAGTATTTT; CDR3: CASSLVGFTDTQYF
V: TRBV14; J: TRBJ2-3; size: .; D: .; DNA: TGTGCCAGCAGCCAAGTACTGGGAGCCGGCACAGATACGCAGTATTTT; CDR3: CASSQVLGAGTDTQYF
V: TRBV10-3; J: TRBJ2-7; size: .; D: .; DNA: TGTGCCATCAGTAACACAGGTTACGAGCAGTACTTC; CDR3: CAISNTGYEQYF
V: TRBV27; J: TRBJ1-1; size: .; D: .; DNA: TGTGCCAGCAGTTTTGTACAGGGCACTGAAGCTTTCTTT; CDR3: CASSFVQGTEAFF
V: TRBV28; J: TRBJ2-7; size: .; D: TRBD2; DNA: TGTGCCAGCAGTTTATCCCTAGCGGCGAAAGAGCAGTACTTC; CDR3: CASSLSLAAKEQYF
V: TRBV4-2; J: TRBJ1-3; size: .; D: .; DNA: TGTGCCAGCAGCCAAGACTTGGGCAGGGTAGTCAACACCATATATTTT; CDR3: CASSQDLGRVVNTIYF
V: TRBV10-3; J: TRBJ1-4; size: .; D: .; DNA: TGTGCCACCACTCAAGGGGCTAATGAAAAACTGTTTTTT; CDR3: CATTQGANEKLFF
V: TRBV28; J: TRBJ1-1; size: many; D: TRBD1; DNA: TGTGCCAGCAGTTACGGGACAGGGGTGAGCACTGAAGCTTTCTTT; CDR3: CASSYGTGVSTEAFF
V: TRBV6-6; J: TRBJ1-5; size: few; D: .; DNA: TGTGCCAGCTGCGTACAAGGGGGTGGCAATCAGCCCCAGCATTTT; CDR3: CASCVQGGGNQPQHF
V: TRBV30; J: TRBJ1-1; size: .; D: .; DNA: TGTGCCTGGACTCTGCGGGGGAGCACTGAAGCTTTCTTT; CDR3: CAWTLRGSTEAFF